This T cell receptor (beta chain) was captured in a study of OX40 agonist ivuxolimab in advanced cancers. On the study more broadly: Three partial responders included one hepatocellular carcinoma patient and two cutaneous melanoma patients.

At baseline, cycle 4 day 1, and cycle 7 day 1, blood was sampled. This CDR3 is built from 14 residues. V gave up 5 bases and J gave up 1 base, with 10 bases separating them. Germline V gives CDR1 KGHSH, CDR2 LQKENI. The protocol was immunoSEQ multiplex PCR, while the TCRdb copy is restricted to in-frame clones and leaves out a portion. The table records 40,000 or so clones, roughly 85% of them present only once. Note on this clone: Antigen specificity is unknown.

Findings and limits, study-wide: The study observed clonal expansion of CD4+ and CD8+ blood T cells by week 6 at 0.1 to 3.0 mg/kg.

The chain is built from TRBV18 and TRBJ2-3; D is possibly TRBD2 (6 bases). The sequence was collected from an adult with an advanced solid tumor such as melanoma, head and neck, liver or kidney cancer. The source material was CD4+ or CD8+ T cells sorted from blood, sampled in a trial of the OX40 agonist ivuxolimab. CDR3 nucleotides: TGTGCCAGCTCAGGAGGGACTGGCACAGATACGCAGTATTTT. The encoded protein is CASSGGTGTDTQYF.